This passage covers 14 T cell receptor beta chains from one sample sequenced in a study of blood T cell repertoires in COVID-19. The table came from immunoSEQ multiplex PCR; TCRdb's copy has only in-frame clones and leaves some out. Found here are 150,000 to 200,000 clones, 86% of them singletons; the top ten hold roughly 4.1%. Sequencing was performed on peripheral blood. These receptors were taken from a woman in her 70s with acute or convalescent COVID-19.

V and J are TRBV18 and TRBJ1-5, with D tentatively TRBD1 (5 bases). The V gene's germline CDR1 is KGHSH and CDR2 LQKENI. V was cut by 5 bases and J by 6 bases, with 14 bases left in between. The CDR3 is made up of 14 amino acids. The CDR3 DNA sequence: TGTGCCAGCTCAGCGGGGGATTGGGGTCAGCCCCAGCATTTT. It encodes CASSAGDWGQPQHF.

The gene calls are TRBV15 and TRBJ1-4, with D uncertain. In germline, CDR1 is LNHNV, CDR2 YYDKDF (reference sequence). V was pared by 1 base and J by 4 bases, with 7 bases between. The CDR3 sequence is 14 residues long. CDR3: CATSRGRINEKLFF. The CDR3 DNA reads TGTGCCACCAGCAGAGGGAGGATTAATGAAAAACTGTTTTTT. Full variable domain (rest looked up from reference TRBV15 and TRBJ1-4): DAMVIQNPRYQVTQFGKPVTLSCSQTLNHNVMYWYQQKSSQAPKLLFHYYDKDFNNEADTPDNFQSRRPNTSFCFLDIRSPGLGDTAMYLCATSRGRINEKLFFGSGTQLSVL.

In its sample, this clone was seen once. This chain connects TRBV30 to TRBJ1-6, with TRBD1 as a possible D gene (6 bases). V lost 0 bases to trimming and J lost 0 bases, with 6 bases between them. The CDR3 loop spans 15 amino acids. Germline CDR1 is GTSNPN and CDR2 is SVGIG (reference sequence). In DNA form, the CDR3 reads TGTGCCTGGAGTGTAGGGGGCTCCTATAATTCACCCCTCCACTTT. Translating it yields CAWSVGGSYNSPLHF. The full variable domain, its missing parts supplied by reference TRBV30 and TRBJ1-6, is SQTIHQWPATLVQPVGSPLSLECTVEGTSNPNLYWYRQAAGRGLQLLFYSVGIGQISSEVPQNLSASRPQDRQFILSSKKLLLSDSGFYLCAWSVGGSYNSPLHFGNGTRLTVT.

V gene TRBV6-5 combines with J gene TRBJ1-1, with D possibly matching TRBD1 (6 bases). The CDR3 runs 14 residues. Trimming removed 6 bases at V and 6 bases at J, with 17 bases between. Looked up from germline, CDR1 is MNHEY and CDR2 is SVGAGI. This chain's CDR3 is CASRERGIRPEAFF. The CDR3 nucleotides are TGTGCCAGCAGGGAGAGGGGGATTAGGCCTGAAGCTTTCTTT.

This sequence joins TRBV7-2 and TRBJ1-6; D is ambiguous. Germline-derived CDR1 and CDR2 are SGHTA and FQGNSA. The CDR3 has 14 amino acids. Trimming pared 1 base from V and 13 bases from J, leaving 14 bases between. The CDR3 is CASSLDSVNRPLHF. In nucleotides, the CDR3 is TGTGCCAGCAGCTTAGATAGCGTTAATCGTCCCCTCCACTTT. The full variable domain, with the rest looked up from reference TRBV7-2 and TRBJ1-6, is GAGVSQSPSNKVTEKGKDVELRCDPISGHTALYWYRQSLGQGLEFLIYFQGNSAPDKSGLPSDRFSAERTGGSVSTLTIQRTQQEDSAVYLCASSLDSVNRPLHFGNGTRLTVT.

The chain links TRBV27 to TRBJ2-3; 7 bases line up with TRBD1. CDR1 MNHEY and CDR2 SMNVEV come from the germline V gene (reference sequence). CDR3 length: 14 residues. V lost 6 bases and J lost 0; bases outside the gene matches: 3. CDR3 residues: CASSRGGSTDTQYF. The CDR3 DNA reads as TGTGCCAGCAGCCGAGGGGGCAGCACAGATACGCAGTATTTT.

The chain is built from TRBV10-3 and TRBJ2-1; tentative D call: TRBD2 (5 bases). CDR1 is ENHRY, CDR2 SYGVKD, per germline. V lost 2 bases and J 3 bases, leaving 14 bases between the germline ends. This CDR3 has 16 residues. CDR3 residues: CAISERVTKGYNEQFF. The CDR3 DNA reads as TGTGCCATCAGTGAGAGGGTGACTAAGGGCTACAATGAGCAGTTCTTC.

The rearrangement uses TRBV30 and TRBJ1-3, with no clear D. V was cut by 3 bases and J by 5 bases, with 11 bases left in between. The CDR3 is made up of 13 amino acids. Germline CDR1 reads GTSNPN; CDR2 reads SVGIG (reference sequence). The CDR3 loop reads CAWRGAFRNTIYF. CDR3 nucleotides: TGTGCCTGGAGGGGAGCGTTTCGAAACACCATATATTTT.

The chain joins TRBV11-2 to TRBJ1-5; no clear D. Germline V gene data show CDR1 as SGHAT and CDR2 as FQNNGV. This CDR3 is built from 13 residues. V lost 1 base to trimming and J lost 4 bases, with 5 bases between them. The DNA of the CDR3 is TGTGCCAGCAGCTTAGCAGAAAATCAGCCCCAGCATTTT. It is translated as CASSLAENQPQHF.

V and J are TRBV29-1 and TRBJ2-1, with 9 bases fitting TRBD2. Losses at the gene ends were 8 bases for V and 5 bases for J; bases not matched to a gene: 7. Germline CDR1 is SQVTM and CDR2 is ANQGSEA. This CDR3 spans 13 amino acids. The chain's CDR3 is CSTGLAMNNEQFF. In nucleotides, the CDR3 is TGCAGCACCGGACTAGCGATGAACAATGAGCAGTTCTTC.

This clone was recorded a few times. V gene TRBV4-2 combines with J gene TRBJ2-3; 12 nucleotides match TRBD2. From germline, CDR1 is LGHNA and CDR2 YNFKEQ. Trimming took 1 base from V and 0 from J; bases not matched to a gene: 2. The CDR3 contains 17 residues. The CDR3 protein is CASSQGLAGASTDTQYF. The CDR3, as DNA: TGTGCCAGCAGCCAAGGACTAGCGGGGGCTAGCACAGATACGCAGTATTTT.

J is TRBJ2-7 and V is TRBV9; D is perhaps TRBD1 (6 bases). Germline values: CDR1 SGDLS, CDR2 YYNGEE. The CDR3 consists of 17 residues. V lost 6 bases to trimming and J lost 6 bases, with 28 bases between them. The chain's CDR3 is CASIRKALHRVPLEQYF. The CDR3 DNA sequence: TGTGCCAGCATCAGGAAGGCCTTGCACAGGGTCCCCCTCGAGCAGTACTTC.

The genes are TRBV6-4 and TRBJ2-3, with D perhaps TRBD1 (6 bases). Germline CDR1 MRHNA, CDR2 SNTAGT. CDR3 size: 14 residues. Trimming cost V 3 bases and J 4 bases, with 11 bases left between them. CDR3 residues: CASSEGTSADTQYF. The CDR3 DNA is TGTGCCAGCAGTGAGGGGACATCGGCAGATACGCAGTATTTT.

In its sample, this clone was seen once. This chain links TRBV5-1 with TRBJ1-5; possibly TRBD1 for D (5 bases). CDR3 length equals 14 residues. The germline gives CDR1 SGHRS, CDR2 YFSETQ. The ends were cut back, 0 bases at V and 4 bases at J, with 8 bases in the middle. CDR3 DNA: TGCGCCAGCAGCTTGGGAGGACATAATCAGCCCCAGCATTTT. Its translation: CASSLGGHNQPQHF.